This T cell receptor beta chain was sequenced for a study of shared clonotypes between healthy human individuals. This CDR3 spans 14 amino acids. Germline lookup yields CDR1 SGHTA and CDR2 FQGNSA. The V end lost 2 bases, the J end lost 6 bases, and 11 bases lay between the germline ends. This clone was detected only once. Repertoires were generated with immunoSEQ multiplex PCR, while TCRdb's copy carries only in-frame clones and drops some. The profile shows about 470,000 clones, around 79% of them singletons. This rearrangement joins TRBV7-2 to TRBJ2-1, with TRBD2 as a possible D gene (6 bases). What was sequenced was PBMCs. The TCR sequence derives from a woman in her 40s in good health. Some clones in this sample may be carry-over from other donors' samples. This CDR3 reads CASSLFWGGNEQFF. CDR3 DNA sequence: TGTGCCAGCAGCTTATTTTGGGGAGGCAATGAGCAGTTCTTC.